The source of this T cell receptor (beta chain) is a study of shared clonotypes between healthy human individuals. Here immunoSEQ multiplex PCR was the method, and the copy in TCRdb shows in-frame clones only, minus some. The data contain a few million clones, 85% to 95% of them singletons. V gave up 5 bases and J gave up 7 bases; unmatched junction bases: 10. From germline, CDR1 is MNHEY and CDR2 SMNVEV (reference sequence). The CDR3 is 15 residues long. The J gene is TRBJ2-1, the V gene TRBV27; 8 bases align to TRBD1. Sequencing used naive CD4+ T cells from PBMCs. As for subset: CD45RA+ positively selected. The TCR comes from a man aged 18 to 29 in good health. Some clones in this sample may be carry-over from other donors' samples. In nucleotides, the CDR3 is TGTGCCAGCAGTCTTAGACAGGGGTTTGTGAATGAGCAGTTCTTC. Translation: CASSLRQGFVNEQFF.